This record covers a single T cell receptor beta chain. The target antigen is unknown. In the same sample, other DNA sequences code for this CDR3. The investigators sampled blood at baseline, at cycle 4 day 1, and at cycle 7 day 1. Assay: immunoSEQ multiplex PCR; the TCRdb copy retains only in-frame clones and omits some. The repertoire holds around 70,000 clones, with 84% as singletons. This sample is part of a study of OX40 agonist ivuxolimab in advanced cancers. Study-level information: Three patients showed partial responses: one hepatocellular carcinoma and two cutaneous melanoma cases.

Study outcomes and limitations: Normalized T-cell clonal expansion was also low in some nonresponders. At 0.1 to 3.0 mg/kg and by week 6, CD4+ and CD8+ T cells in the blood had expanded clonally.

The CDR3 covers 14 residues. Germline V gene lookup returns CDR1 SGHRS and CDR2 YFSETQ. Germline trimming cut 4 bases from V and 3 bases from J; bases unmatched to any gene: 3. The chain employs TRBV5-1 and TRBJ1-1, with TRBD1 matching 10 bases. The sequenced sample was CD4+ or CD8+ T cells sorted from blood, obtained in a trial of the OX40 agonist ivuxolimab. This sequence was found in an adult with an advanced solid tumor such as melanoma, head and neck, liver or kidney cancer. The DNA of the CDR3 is TGCGCCAGCAGCAGGACAGGGGGTGACACTGAAGCTTTCTTT. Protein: CASSRTGGDTEAFF.